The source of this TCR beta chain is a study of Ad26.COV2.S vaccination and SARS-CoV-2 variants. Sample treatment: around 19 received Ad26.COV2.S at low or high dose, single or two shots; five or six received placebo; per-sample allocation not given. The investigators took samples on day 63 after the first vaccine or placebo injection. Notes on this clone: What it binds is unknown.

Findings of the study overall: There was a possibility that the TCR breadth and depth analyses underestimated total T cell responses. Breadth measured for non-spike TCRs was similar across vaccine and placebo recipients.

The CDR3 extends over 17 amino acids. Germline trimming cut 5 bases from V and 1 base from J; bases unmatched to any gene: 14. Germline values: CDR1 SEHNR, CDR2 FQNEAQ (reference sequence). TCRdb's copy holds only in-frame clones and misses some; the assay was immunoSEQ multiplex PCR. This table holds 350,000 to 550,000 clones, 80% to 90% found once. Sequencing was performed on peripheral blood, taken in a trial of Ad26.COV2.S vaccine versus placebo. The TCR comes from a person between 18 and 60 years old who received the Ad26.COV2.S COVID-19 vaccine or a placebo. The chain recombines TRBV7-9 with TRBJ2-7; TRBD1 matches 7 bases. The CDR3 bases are TGTGCCAGCAGCCCCCAGAGGGGGCTAGGGGGATCCTACGAGCAGTACGTC. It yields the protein CASSPQRGLGGSYEQYV.